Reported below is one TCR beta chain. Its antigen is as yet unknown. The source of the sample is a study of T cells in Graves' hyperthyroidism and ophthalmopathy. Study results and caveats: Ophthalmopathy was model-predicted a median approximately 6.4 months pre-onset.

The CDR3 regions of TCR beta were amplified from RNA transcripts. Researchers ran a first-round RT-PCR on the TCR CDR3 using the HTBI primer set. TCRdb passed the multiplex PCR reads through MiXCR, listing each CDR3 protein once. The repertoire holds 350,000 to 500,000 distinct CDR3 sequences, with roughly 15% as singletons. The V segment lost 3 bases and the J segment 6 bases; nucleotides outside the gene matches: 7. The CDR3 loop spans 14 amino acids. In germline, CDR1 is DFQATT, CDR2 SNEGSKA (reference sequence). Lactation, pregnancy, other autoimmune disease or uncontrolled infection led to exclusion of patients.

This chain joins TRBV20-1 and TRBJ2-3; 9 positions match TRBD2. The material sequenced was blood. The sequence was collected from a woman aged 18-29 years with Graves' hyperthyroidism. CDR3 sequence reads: CSASRSSGKDTQYF. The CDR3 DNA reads TGCAGTGCTAGCCGGTCTAGCGGGAAGGATACGCAGTATTTT.